This T cell receptor beta chain was recovered during a study of T-cell reconstitution after alpha-beta-depleted transplantation in children. This clonotype was recorded only once. What it binds is unknown. Preparing the TCRbeta library involved the use of unique molecular identifiers. TCRdb recomputed calls from the PCR reads with MiXCR, one row per CDR3 protein. The profile covers around 450,000 distinct CDR3 sequences, with around 15% appearing a single time and approximately 29% taken by the ten largest. The CDR3 sequence is 16 residues long. The V gene's germline CDR1 is LGHDT and CDR2 YNNKEL (reference sequence). The germline V and J ends were trimmed by 0 bases and 0 bases, with 6 bases remaining between them. Overall study findings and caveats: In patients about two months after transplant, alpha-beta T cells reportedly arose from several hundred expanded graft clones. A year post-transplant, T-cell counts and diversity derived mostly from newly produced T cells.

V is TRBV3-1 and J is TRBJ2-6; D uncertain. The sequencing here drew on PBMCs, mostly from graft donor cells, taken 360 days after TCRalphabeta/CD19-depleted stem cell transplant. The TCR sequence derives from a boy less than two years old who had a stem cell transplant for Wiskott-Aldrich syndrome, so the T cells may come from the graft donor. As DNA, the CDR3 is TGTGCCAGCAGCCAAGATTGGTCCTCTGGGGCCAACGTCCTGACTTTC. Amino acids: CASSQDWSSGANVLTF.